The entry below gives a single TCR beta chain sequence along with its context. Its antigen is currently unknown. The data derive from a study of cytomegalovirus exposure and HLA in healthy donors. Findings of the study overall: A later analysis found that most CMV-associated TCR beta chains appeared HLA-restricted. Later analysis demonstrated an association between a missense DCLRE1C variant and TCR beta V- and J-gene trimming. Within an earlier analysis, most TCR beta V segments proved productive either about 87% or about 30% of the time. A later analysis reportedly found that, within productive TCRs, an Asian-associated ancestry cluster had fewer N-insertions than the mean observed across the roughly 670 donors.

The V end lost 1 base, the J end lost 0 bases, and 25 bases lay between the germline ends. CDR3 length: 21 residues. Germline lookup yields CDR1 SGHVS and CDR2 FQNEAQ. Primers for the PCR totalled 60 Vbeta and 13 Jbeta. The repertoire was sequenced with immunoSEQ multiplex PCR; TCRdb's copy has only in-frame clones and lacks some. The data contain 35,000 to 45,000 clones, 90% to 95% of them seen just once; the ten biggest clones take up approximately 2.4%. V is TRBV7-8 and J is TRBJ2-1, with D possibly matching TRBD1 (7 bases). Sequencing was done on a sample of PBMCs. This receptor was identified in a young woman in good health and CMV-seronegative. CDR3 nucleotide sequence: TGTGCCAGCAGCTTAGTTGGTTTGGGACAGTTAGAGCGGGTCTCCTACAATGAGCAGTTCTTC. It codes for CASSLVGLGQLERVSYNEQFF. The entire variable domain, with the rest obtained from reference TRBV7-8 and TRBJ2-1, is as follows: GAGVSQSPRYKVAKRGQDVALRCDPISGHVSLFWYQQALGQGPEFLTYFQNEAQLDKSGLPSDRFFAERPEGSVSTLKIQRTQQEDSAVYLCASSLVGLGQLERVSYNEQFFGPGTRLTVL.